The TCR beta chain described here comes from a study of T cell repertoires in cytomegalovirus infection. General study points: Cumulative frequency (of public TCR beta family members) identified carriers of CMV plus the relevant HLA.

TCRdb re-called the reads through MiXCR, storing one row per CDR3 protein. The table lists fewer than 900,000 distinct CDR3 sequences, about 29% of them singletons. Of note for this clonotype: Its antigen remains unknown.

The V and J ends lost 4 bases and 7 bases, in that order; junction bases with no gene match: 11. Germline V gene lookup returns CDR1 MGHRA and CDR2 YSYEKL. The CDR3 sequence is 16 residues long. This clonotype was obtained from a human donor in good health (CMV status not recorded). Some clones in this sample may be carry-over from other donors' samples. The chain is built from TRBV4-1 and TRBJ2-2; TRBD1 aligns across 8 bases. Material: cultured CD8+ T cells from PBMCs, obtained from culture after CMV antigen stimulation. The CDR3 reads CASSLPRGRASGELFF. The CDR3 coding sequence is TGCGCCAGCAGCCTCCCCAGGGGGCGAGCGAGCGGGGAGCTGTTTTTT.